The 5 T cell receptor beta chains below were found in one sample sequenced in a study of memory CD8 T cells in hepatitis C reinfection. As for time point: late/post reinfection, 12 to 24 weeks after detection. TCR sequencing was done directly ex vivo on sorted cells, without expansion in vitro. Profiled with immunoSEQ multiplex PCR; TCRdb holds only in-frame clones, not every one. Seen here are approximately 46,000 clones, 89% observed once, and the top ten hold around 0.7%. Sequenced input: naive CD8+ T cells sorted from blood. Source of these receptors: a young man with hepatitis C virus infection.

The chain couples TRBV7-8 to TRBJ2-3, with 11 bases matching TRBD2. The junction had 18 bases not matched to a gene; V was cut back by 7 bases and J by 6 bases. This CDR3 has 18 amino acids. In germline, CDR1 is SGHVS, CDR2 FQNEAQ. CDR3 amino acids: CASTSPPGTSGLTDTQYF. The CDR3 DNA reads TGTGCCAGCACCTCACCCCCCGGGACTAGCGGCCTCACGGATACGCAGTATTTT.

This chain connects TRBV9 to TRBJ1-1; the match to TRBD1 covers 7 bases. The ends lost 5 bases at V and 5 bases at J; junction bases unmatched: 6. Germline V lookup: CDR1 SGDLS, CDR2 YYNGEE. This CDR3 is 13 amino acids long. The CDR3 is CASSPQGQTEAFF. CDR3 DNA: TGTGCCAGCAGTCCACAGGGGCAAACTGAAGCTTTCTTT. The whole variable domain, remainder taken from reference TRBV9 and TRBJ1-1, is DSGVTQTPKHLITATGQRVTLRCSPRSGDLSVYWYQQSLDQGLQFLIQYYNGEERAKGNILERFSAQQFPDLHSELNLSSLELGDSALYFCASSPQGQTEAFFGQGTRLTVV.

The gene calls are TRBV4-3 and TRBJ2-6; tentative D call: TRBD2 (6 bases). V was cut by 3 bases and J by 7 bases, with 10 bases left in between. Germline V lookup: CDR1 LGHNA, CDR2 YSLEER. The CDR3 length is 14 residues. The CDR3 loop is CASSQEGNANVLTF. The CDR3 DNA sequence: TGCGCCAGCAGCCAGGAGGGGAACGCCAACGTCCTGACTTTC.

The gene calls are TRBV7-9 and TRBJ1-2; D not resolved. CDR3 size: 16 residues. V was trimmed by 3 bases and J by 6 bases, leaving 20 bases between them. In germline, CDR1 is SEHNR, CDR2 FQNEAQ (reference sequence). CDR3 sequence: CASSFIGRGLKDGYTF. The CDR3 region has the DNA TGTGCCAGCAGCTTTATTGGGCGGGGTCTGAAGGATGGCTACACCTTC. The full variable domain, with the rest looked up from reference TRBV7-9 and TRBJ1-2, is DTGVSQNPRHKITKRGQNVTFRCDPISEHNRLYWYRQTLGQGPEFLTYFQNEAQLEKSRLLSDRFSAERPKGSFSTLEIQRTEQGDSAMYLCASSFIGRGLKDGYTFGSGTRLTVV.

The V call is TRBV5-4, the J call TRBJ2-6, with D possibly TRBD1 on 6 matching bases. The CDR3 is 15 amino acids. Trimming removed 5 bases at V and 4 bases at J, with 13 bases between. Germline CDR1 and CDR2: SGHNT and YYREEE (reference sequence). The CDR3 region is CASSLRGSGANVLTF. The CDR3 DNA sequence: TGTGCCAGCAGTTTGAGGGGGTCCGGGGCCAACGTCCTGACTTTC. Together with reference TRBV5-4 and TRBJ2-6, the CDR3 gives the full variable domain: ETGVTQSPTHLIKTRGQQVTLRCSSQSGHNTVSWYQQALGQGPQFIFQYYREEENGRGNFPPRFSGLQFPNYSSELNVNALELDDSALYLCASSLRGSGANVLTFGAGSRLTVL.